The 29 T cell receptor beta chains reported below all come from one sample, sequenced in a study of T cells in Graves' hyperthyroidism and ophthalmopathy. Researchers amplified the TCR beta CDR3 regions from RNA transcripts. HTBI primers were the set used in a first-round RT-PCR of the TCR CDR3. TCRdb passed the multiplex PCR reads through MiXCR, listing each CDR3 protein once. The table includes around 690,000 distinct CDR3 sequences, 15% to 20% detected once. Sequencing input: blood. The origin of the receptors is a man in his fifties with Graves' hyperthyroidism.

There are many counts of this clonotype. CDR3 DNA sequence: TGTGCCAGCAGCTTCCAGACAGGGGTCCCGGAAGAGACCCAGTACTTC. Residues: CASSFQTGVPEETQYF. This chain links TRBV11-2 with TRBJ2-5, with 8 bases lining up with TRBD1. V lost 3 bases, J lost 3 bases, and 9 bases stayed unmatched. Germline assignment: CDR1 SGHAT and CDR2 FQNNGV. This CDR3 is built from 16 residues.

This clonotype came up a few times. The chain employs TRBV5-8 and TRBJ2-1, with TRBD2 matching 9 bases. This CDR3 region has 15 residues. CDR1 SGHTS and CDR2 YDEGEE come from the germline V gene. Losses at the gene ends were 1 base for V and 6 bases for J; bases not matched to a gene: 5. The CDR3 DNA sequence: TGTGCCAGCAGCTTGATTCTAGCGGGACTCAATGAGCAGTTCTTC. This sequence encodes CASSLILAGLNEQFF.

This clonotype was observed many times. This chain connects TRBV19 to TRBJ2-7; D not resolved. Germline CDR1 is LNHDA and CDR2 is SQIVND (reference sequence). Trimming removed 1 base at V and 4 bases at J, with 8 bases between. This CDR3 is 13 amino acids long. The DNA of the CDR3 is TGTGCCAGTAGTATAGCACTACCGTACGAGCAGTACTTC. Its translation is CASSIALPYEQYF.

The chain joins TRBV12-3 or TRBV12-4 to TRBJ2-3; 7 bases line up with TRBD2. CDR3 length: 16 amino acids. The trim removed 1 base at V and 1 base at J, leaving 5 bases unmatched. The DNA for the CDR3 is TGTGCCAGCAGTTTAGACGCGGGAGCCCGCACAGATACGCAGTATTTT. Translated: CASSLDAGARTDTQYF.

This clonotype was counted between two and nine times. This chain joins TRBV28 and TRBJ2-7; D perhaps matches TRBD1 (5 bases). The V end was cut by 10 bases, the J end by 4 bases, with 14 bases between. This CDR3 has 12 amino acids. The V gene's germline CDR1 is MDHEN and CDR2 SYDVKM. CDR3 amino acids: CATPQGEYEQYF. CDR3 bases: TGTGCCACCCCCCAGGGTGAATACGAGCAGTACTTC.

To note about this clonotype: Just one base apart from a much larger clone, this may be a read error. CDR3: CASSGTGTGSNEQYF. CDR3 bases: TGTGCCAGCAGCGGGACCGGGACAGGGAGCAATGAGCAGTACTTC. This chain uses TRBV9 with TRBJ2-7, with 9 bases fitting TRBD1. Losses at the gene ends were 3 bases for V and 7 bases for J; bases not matched to a gene: 11. In germline, CDR1 is SGDLS, CDR2 YYNGEE. There are 15 residues in the CDR3.

This chain uses TRBV14 with TRBJ2-1, with 9 bases fitting TRBD2. Germline loops: CDR1 SGHDN, CDR2 FVKESK. The CDR3 is 16 residues long. Trimming took 4 bases from V and 9 from J; bases not matched to a gene: 13. This CDR3 is CASSRLHLAGVGEQFF. CDR3 DNA: TGTGCCAGCAGCCGACTGCACTTAGCGGGAGTGGGTGAGCAGTTCTTC.

Only a few counts were recorded for this clonotype. The V and J genes are TRBV28 and TRBJ2-7; the D gene is possibly TRBD1 (5 bases). From germline, CDR1 is MDHEN and CDR2 SYDVKM. This CDR3 region has 12 residues. The ends were cut back, 6 bases at V and 4 bases at J, with 10 bases in the middle. The CDR3 DNA follows: TGTGCCAGCAGCCGTAAGGGGTACGAGCAGTACTTC. Translated, it gives CASSRKGYEQYF.

This clonotype turned up a few times. The chain is built from TRBV30 and TRBJ2-3, with D uncertain. V shed 1 base and J shed 5 bases, with 10 bases lying between them. CDR1 is GTSNPN, CDR2 SVGIG, per germline (reference sequence). This CDR3 has 13 amino acids. This CDR3 is CAWSAPGQDTQYF. CDR3 nucleotide sequence: TGTGCCTGGAGTGCCCCGGGCCAAGATACGCAGTATTTT.

This clonotype was counted many times. The V gene is TRBV7-8, the J gene TRBJ2-7, with 12 bases matching TRBD2. The CDR3 has 16 residues. Germline values: CDR1 SGHVS, CDR2 FQNEAQ. The V and J ends lost 5 bases and 3 bases, in that order; junction bases with no gene match: 8. CDR3 bases: TGTGCCAGCAGCCCCAGACGGACTAGCGGGATCTACGAGCAGTACTTC. Translation: CASSPRRTSGIYEQYF.

This clonotype was found many times. V gene TRBV5-6 combines with J gene TRBJ1-1; 7 nucleotides align to TRBD1. The CDR3 totals 14 residues. Germline V gene data show CDR1 as SGHDT and CDR2 as YYEEEE. With 3 bases clipped from V and 3 bases from J, the junction kept 5 bases outside the gene matches. This CDR3 reads CASSYPTGHTEAFF. CDR3 nucleotides: TGTGCCAGCAGCTATCCGACAGGGCACACTGAAGCTTTCTTT. Combining the CDR3 with reference TRBV5-6 and TRBJ1-1 gives the whole variable domain DAGVTQSPTHLIKTRGQQVTLRCSPKSGHDTVSWYQQALGQGPQFIFQYYEEEERQRGNFPDRFSGHQFPNYSSELNVNALLLGDSALYLCASSYPTGHTEAFFGQGTRLTVV.

In this sample, this clonotype turned up many times. The chain joins TRBV28 to TRBJ1-1, with a weak D call TRBD1 (5 bases). Germline CDR1 and CDR2: MDHEN and SYDVKM. The CDR3 contains 16 residues. V was clipped by 3 bases and J by 1 base, with 15 bases between them. This CDR3 reads CASSLSAGNTNTEAFF. DNA for the CDR3: TGTGCCAGCAGTTTGTCGGCAGGGAATACGAACACTGAAGCTTTCTTT.

This clonotype was seen many times. The J gene is TRBJ1-4, the V gene TRBV27; TRBD1 aligns across 7 bases. Germline values: CDR1 MNHEY, CDR2 SMNVEV (reference sequence). The CDR3 covers 14 residues. After removal of 8 bases from V and 3 bases from J, the junction contained 6 bases not matched to a gene. In DNA form, the CDR3 reads TGTGCCAGCCAGGGGGGACAGTCTAATGAAAAACTGTTTTTT. It encodes CASQGGQSNEKLFF.

The CDR3 spells CASSSDRGLVGYTF. DNA of the CDR3: TGTGCCAGTAGTTCGGACAGGGGGCTGGTTGGCTACACCTTC. The rearrangement links TRBV19 to TRBJ1-2; 11 bases line up with TRBD1. The CDR3 spans 14 residues. Trimming removed 5 bases from V and 7 bases from J; junction bases left unmatched: 6. Germline values: CDR1 LNHDA, CDR2 SQIVND (reference sequence).

The chain carries TRBV7-2 and TRBJ2-5; D gene uncertain. The length of the CDR3 is 12 residues. Trimming removed 3 bases from V and 5 bases from J, with 7 bases in between. Germline CDR1 is SGHTA and CDR2 is FQGNSA. This CDR3 is CASSFQRETQYF. CDR3 in DNA: TGTGCCAGCAGCTTTCAAAGGGAGACCCAGTACTTC.

The chain's CDR3 is CSVELGNTEAFF. Written as DNA, the CDR3 is TGCAGCGTTGAACTGGGGAACACTGAAGCTTTCTTT. The rearrangement links TRBV29-1 to TRBJ1-1; D gene ambiguous. V was cut by 2 bases and J by 1 base, with 5 bases left in between. There are 12 residues in the CDR3. CDR1 and CDR2 (germline): SQVTM, ANQGSEA.

This chain connects TRBV12-3 or TRBV12-4 to TRBJ2-7; TRBD1 is a possible D gene (6 bases). The CDR3 consists of 13 residues. V was shortened by 3 bases and J by 3 bases, with 9 bases between the two germline ends. The CDR3: CASSLDSHYEQYF. The CDR3 DNA follows: TGTGCCAGCAGTTTGGACAGCCACTACGAGCAGTACTTC.

This clonotype was seen ten or more times. CDR3 in DNA: TGTGCCAGCAGTTCGGGACAGGGGGCCCCTCAGCCCCAGCATTTT. Protein product: CASSSGQGAPQPQHF. The J gene is TRBJ1-5, the V gene TRBV12-3 or TRBV12-4; 12 positions match TRBD1. This CDR3 region has 15 residues. J lost 6 bases, V lost 4 bases, and 4 bases had no gene match.

This clonotype showed up many times. This chain connects TRBV28 to TRBJ2-1, with unresolved D. V was cut by 6 bases and J by 2 bases, with 11 bases left in between. The length of the CDR3 is 14 residues. Germline CDR1 and CDR2: MDHEN and SYDVKM. DNA for the CDR3: TGTGCCAGCAGCTTAGATAGGGCCTACAATGAGCAGTTCTTC. Its protein is CASSLDRAYNEQFF.

The V and J genes are TRBV5-4 and TRBJ2-2; possible D gene TRBD2, 6 bases. The CDR3 consists of 15 residues. The V end was cut by 2 bases, the J end by 5 bases, with 13 bases between. Germline CDR1 and CDR2: SGHNT and YYREEE (reference sequence). CDR3 sequence: CASSLGQGLTGELFF. The CDR3 bases are TGTGCCAGCAGCTTAGGGCAGGGACTTACCGGGGAGCTGTTTTTT.

This clonotype was counted ten times or more. The V call is TRBV27, the J call TRBJ2-5; 9 bases fit TRBD1. J gave up 7 bases and V 1 base, and 10 bases lay outside the gene matches. Germline loops: CDR1 MNHEY, CDR2 SMNVEV (reference sequence). This CDR3 comprises 16 residues. CDR3 nucleotides: TGTGCCAGCAGTTTATTTGGGGACAGGGACATGGGGACCCAGTACTTC. It codes for CASSLFGDRDMGTQYF.

This clonotype was found many times. The chain recombines TRBV2 with TRBJ2-7, with D perhaps being TRBD1 or TRBD2 (5 bases each). CDR1 SNHLY and CDR2 FYNNEI come from the germline V gene. The CDR3 contains 13 residues. V lost 6 bases, J lost 3 bases, and 12 bases lay in between. CDR3 DNA sequence: TGTGCCAGCAGGGGACGACAGCGCTACGAGCAGTACTTC. This codes for CASRGRQRYEQYF.

This chain uses TRBV27 with TRBJ1-1; no firm D call. Deletions cut 3 bases from V and 4 bases from J, with 9 bases between. Per the germline V gene, CDR1 is MNHEY and CDR2 is SMNVEV (reference sequence). The CDR3 totals 13 residues. The CDR3: CASSFRRGTEAFF. CDR3 nucleotide sequence: TGTGCCAGCAGTTTCAGGAGAGGCACTGAAGCTTTCTTT.

Details on this clonotype: Lacking the conserved final phenylalanine or tryptophan, this CDR3 likely reflects a read error. V is TRBV7-6 and J is TRBJ2-1; 8 nucleotides match TRBD2. V shed 4 bases, J shed 4 bases, and the junction held 3 bases outside the gene matches. CDR3 size: 14 residues. In germline, CDR1 is SGHVS, CDR2 FNYEAQ. The CDR3 DNA reads as TGTGCCAGCAGCTCAGCGGGGGTTTACAATGAGCAGTTCTCC. Translation: CASSSAGVYNEQFS.

This clonotype has ten or more counts. The chain uses TRBV7-8 and TRBJ2-1, with TRBD2 as a possible D gene (5 bases). Germline V lookup: CDR1 SGHVS, CDR2 FQNEAQ. Trimming removed 7 bases at V and 5 bases at J, with 15 bases between. There are 14 residues in the CDR3. The CDR3 here is CASKYTADHNEQFF. In DNA, the CDR3 is TGTGCCAGCAAATACACAGCGGACCACAATGAGCAGTTCTTC.

There are many counts of this clonotype. V usage is TRBV5-6 and J usage is TRBJ1-2; the match to TRBD1 covers 8 bases. Germline V lookup: CDR1 SGHDT, CDR2 YYEEEE. With V trimmed by 4 bases and J by 6 bases, 5 bases remained unmatched. The CDR3 consists of 13 residues. CDR3 nucleotide sequence: TGTGCCAGCAGCCGGACAGGGATCCATGGCTACACCTTC. Its protein product is CASSRTGIHGYTF.

This clonotype has more than one count but fewer than ten. Being one base from a much bigger clone, this may be a read error. The rearrangement links TRBV28 to TRBJ1-5; D gene ambiguous. V lost 7 bases, J lost 0 bases, and 13 bases lay in between. The CDR3 has 15 amino acids. Germline values: CDR1 MDHEN, CDR2 SYDVKM. The CDR3 nucleotides read TGTGCCAGCAAGGTTAGGGAAGTTAGCAATCAGCCCCAGCATTTT. Protein sequence: CASKVREVSNQPQHF.

About this clonotype itself: Given the absence of the conserved phenylalanine or tryptophan at the CDR3 end, a read error is likely. The rearrangement links TRBV6-2 or TRBV6-3 to TRBJ1-1, with no clear D. The CDR3 is 14 residues long. CDR1 and CDR2 from the germline V gene are MNHEY and SVGEGT. The V and J ends lost 3 bases and 4 bases respectively, with 12 bases between them. DNA of the CDR3: TGTGCCAGCAGTTATTATGGGGAGAGCACTGAAGCTTTCCTT. Translated: CASSYYGESTEAFL.

Ten or more counts support this clonotype. The chain is built from TRBV7-2 and TRBJ2-7; D gene uncertain. Germline CDR1 is SGHTA and CDR2 is FQGNSA. The ends were cut back, 0 bases at V and 1 base at J, with 10 bases in the middle. The CDR3 sequence is 15 residues long. The CDR3 DNA is TGTGCCAGCAGCTTAGCCCCCTCTTATTCCTACGAGCAGTACTTC. This gives the protein CASSLAPSYSYEQYF.